Detailed here is one T cell receptor (beta chain). V dropped 6 bases and J dropped 6 bases, with 14 bases sitting between them. The CDR3 is 13 amino acids. The germline gives CDR1 MNHEY, CDR2 SVGAGI. The sample originates from a study of blood T cell repertoires in COVID-19. Study-wide context: The United States, Italy and Spain were the sources of the acute and convalescent COVID-19 samples.

Under the authors' procedure: Scientists estimated how many nucleated cells there were by amplifying reference gene primers. This table comes from immunoSEQ multiplex PCR, and its TCRdb copy is limited to in-frame clones, with some not included. The DNA gave D and trimming, while V, J and clone size come from that table. The table includes 77,000 or so clones, 65% to 90% detected once. Sequenced sample: peripheral blood. The gene calls are TRBV6-5 and TRBJ1-1; D is perhaps TRBD1 (5 bases). The TCR sequence derives from an older woman with acute or convalescent COVID-19. CDR3 protein: CASSTSWGAEAFF. The CDR3 DNA sequence: TGTGCCAGCAGCACTTCTTGGGGGGCTGAAGCTTTCTTT.